This T cell receptor (beta chain) was captured in a study of graft-versus-host responses after intestinal transplantation. With regard to this clone: What it binds is unknown.

V shed 1 base and J shed 10 bases, with 5 bases lying between them. CDR3 length: 12 amino acids. CDR1 SGHTA and CDR2 FQGTGA come from the germline V gene. TCRdb keeps only in-frame clones here, not all; method: immunoSEQ multiplex PCR. This table holds some 41,000 clones, roughly 95% found once. The genes are TRBV7-3 and TRBJ1-6; no reliable D call. The sequencing here drew on unstimulated CD8+ T cells sorted from spleen or lymph node cells, taken before transplant. This sequence originates from a human donor who was the organ donor for an intestinal transplant. Here the CDR3 reads CASSLMLSPLHF. The CDR3 bases are TGTGCCAGCAGCTTAATGTTATCACCCCTCCACTTT.